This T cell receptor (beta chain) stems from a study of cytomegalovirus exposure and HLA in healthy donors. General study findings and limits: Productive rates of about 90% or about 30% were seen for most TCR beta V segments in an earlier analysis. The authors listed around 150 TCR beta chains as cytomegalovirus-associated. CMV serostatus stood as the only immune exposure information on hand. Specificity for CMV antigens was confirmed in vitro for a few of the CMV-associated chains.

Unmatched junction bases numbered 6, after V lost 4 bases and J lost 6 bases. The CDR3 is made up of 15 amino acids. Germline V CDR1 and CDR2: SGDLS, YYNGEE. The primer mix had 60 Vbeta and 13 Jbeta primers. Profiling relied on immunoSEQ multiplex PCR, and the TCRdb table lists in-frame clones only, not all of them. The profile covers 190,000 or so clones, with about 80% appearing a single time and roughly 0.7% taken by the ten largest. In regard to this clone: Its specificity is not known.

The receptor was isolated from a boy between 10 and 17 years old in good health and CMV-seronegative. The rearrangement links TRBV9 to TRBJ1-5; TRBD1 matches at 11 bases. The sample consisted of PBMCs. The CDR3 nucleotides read TGTGCCAGCAGCCCCGGACAGGGGGCAGGTCAGCCCCAGCATTTT. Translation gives CASSPGQGAGQPQHF.